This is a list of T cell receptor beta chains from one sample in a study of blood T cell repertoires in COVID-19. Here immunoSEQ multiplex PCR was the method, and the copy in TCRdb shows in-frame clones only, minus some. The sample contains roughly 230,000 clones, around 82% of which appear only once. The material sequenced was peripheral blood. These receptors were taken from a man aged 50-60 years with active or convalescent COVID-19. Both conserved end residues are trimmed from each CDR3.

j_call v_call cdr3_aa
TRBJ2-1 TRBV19 ASRQDRASYNEQF
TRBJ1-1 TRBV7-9 ASSGLGQTNTEAF
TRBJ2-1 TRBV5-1 ASSLGQLNEQF
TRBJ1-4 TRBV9 ASSVEQQAEKLF
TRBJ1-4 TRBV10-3 AIKPATNEKLF
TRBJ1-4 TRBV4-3 ASSLDRVREKLF
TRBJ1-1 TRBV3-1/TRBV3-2 ASSPTGGNTEAF
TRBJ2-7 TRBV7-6 ASSLRSLGHEQY
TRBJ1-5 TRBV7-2 ASSPGTGGSRQPQH
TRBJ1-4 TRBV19 GANTGINEKLF
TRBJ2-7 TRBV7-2 ASSLFTPSYEQY
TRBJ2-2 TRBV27 ASSFSGRGYTGELF
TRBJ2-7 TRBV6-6 ASTLGTVSSYEQY
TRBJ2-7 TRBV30 AQRAGHYEQY
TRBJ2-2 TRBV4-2 ASSQETREAGELF
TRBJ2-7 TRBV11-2 ASSLAPQGAGYEQY
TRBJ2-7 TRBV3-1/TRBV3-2 ASSQGWRGSYEQY
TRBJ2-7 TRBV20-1 SASSFRGYEQY
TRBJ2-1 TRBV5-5 ASSSGTSGGRTV
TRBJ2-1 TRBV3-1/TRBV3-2 ASSRDRGYNEQF
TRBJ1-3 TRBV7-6 ASSLKNRGNGNTIY
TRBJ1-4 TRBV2 ASRSTGIGEKLF
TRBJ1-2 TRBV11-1 ASSLGQTNYGYT
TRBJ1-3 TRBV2 ASRAGGPNSGNTIY
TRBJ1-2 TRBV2 ASLDGKGAYGYT
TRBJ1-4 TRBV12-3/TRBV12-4 ASSFLINEKLF
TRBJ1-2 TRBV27 ASSFRTGLGYT
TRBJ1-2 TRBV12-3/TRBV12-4 ASSLRSTYGYT
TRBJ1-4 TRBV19 ASSPGDRLNEKLF
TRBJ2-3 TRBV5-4 ASSPLAGGKDTQY
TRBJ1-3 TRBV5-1 ASSPDREINTIY
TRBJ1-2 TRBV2 ASSSGQGGYGYT
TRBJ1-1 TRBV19 ASSSSRAGGFEAF
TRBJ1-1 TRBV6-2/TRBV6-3 ASSEPGTGWAF
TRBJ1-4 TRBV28 ASRNLLRGSDEKLF
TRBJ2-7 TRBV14 ASSPYGTGLYEQY
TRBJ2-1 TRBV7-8 ASSDSRRWLEQF
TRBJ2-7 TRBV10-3 AISVEGQLSSYEQY
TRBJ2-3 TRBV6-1 ASSEAVSGTDTQY
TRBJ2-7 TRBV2 ASIRQVAYEQY